The rows below give T cell receptor beta chains drawn from one sample of a study of T cells in narcolepsy. The table came from immunoSEQ multiplex PCR; TCRdb's copy has only in-frame clones and leaves some out. Here the sample spans 20,000 to 25,000 clones, 84% being singletons. Sample: CD45RA- memory CD4+ T cells from PBMCs. The receptors come from a human donor with narcolepsy. CDR3s include the opening cysteine and the closing phenylalanine or tryptophan. A D gene is named only where the DNA matches it firmly. Some rows have no size entry. The others give once, few or many, or a class for an expanded clone.

>once|TRBD2|TRBV10-2|TRBJ2-2
CASSVAGGSTGELFF
TGCGCCAGCAGTGTAGCGGGAGGTAGCACCGGGGAGCTGTTTTTT
>once|TRBD1|TRBV4-3|TRBJ1-6
CASRGTGGSPLHF
TGCGCCAGCAGAGGGACAGGGGGATCACCCCTCCACTTT
>.|.|TRBV7-2|TRBJ2-1
CASSSYGEQFF
TGTGCCAGCAGCTCCTATGGAGAGCAGTTCTTC
>.|TRBD1|TRBV7-9|TRBJ1-1
CASRGTGNTEAFF
TGTGCCAGCAGAGGGACAGGGAACACTGAAGCTTTCTTT
>.|.|TRBV19|TRBJ2-5
CASSRQGGQETQYF
TGTGCCAGTAGTAGGCAGGGGGGGCAAGAGACCCAGTACTTC
>few|TRBD1|TRBV7-9|TRBJ1-5
CASSLGGGDNQPQHF
TGTGCCAGCAGCTTAGGAGGGGGCGACAATCAGCCCCAGCATTTT
>.|TRBD2|TRBV2|TRBJ2-3
CASSRGGSTDTQYF
TGTGCCAGCAGCCGGGGGGGGAGCACAGATACGCAGTATTTT
>.|.|TRBV7-2|TRBJ2-7
CASSLRPRVGEQYF
TGTGCCAGCAGCTTAAGGCCCAGGGTGGGCGAGCAGTACTTC
>.|.|TRBV11-3|TRBJ2-3
CASSATPTSTEQYF
TGTGCCAGCAGCGCCACCCCCACTAGCACGGAGCAGTATTTT
>.|.|TRBV28|TRBJ1-1
CASSLELQNTEAFF
TGTGCCAGCAGTTTAGAGTTGCAGAACACTGAAGCTTTCTTT
>.|TRBD1|TRBV20-1|TRBJ2-4
CSAHRGDIQYF
TGCAGTGCTCACAGGGGGGACATTCAGTACTTC
>few|.|TRBV20-1|TRBJ1-1
CSTGGRLEAFF
TGCAGTACGGGGGGCAGGCTTGAAGCTTTCTTT
>once|.|TRBV29-1|TRBJ2-3
CSAFSGTDTQYF
TGCAGCGCCTTCAGCGGAACAGATACGCAGTATTTT
>.|.|TRBV5-4|TRBJ1-2
CASRGVLPIDGYTF
TGTGCCAGCCGGGGGGTTTTACCCATCGATGGCTACACCTTC
>.|.|TRBV28|TRBJ2-6
CASTDSGANVLTF
TGTGCCAGCACCGACTCTGGGGCCAACGTCCTGACTTTC
>.|.|TRBV11-2|TRBJ2-6
CTSSPYRVSSGANVLTF
TGTACCAGCAGCCCCTACCGGGTGAGCTCTGGGGCCAACGTCCTGACTTTC
>.|TRBD1|TRBV7-8|TRBJ2-3
CASSPQGAQGTQYF
TGTGCCAGCAGCCCCCAGGGGGCTCAAGGTACGCAGTATTTT
>.|.|TRBV5-1|TRBJ1-6
CASSVRGTDNSPLHF
TGCGCCAGCAGCGTCAGGGGCACCGATAATTCACCCCTCCACTTT
>.|TRBD1|TRBV7-3|TRBJ2-5
CASSLTGTGGSETQYF
TGTGCCAGCAGCTTAACAGGGACAGGGGGCTCGGAGACCCAGTACTTC
>.|.|TRBV4-1|TRBJ2-2
CASRGAGELFF
TGCGCCAGCAGGGGGGCAGGGGAGCTGTTTTTT
>.|.|TRBV10-2|TRBJ2-3
CASSESKTLNTDTQYF
TGCGCCAGCAGTGAGTCGAAAACACTCAACACAGATACGCAGTATTTT
>once|TRBD2|TRBV7-2|TRBJ2-7
CASSLSSGITYEQYF
TGTGCCAGCAGCTTGAGCAGCGGGATAACCTACGAGCAGTACTTC
>.|.|TRBV4-1|TRBJ2-2
CASSQKVHTGELFF
TGCGCCAGCAGCCAGAAAGTCCACACCGGGGAGCTGTTTTTT
>once|.|TRBV5-6|TRBJ2-7
CASAPGFSSYEQYF
TGTGCCAGCGCCCCGGGCTTTAGCTCCTACGAGCAGTACTTC
>.|.|TRBV6-6|TRBJ1-5
CASGRGSQDNQPQHF
TGTGCCAGCGGTAGGGGGAGTCAAGATAATCAGCCCCAGCATTTT
>once|TRBD2|TRBV5-5|TRBJ2-3
CASSWGTSGITDTQYF
TGTGCCAGCAGCTGGGGGACTAGCGGGATCACAGATACGCAGTATTTT
>few|.|TRBV28|TRBJ1-1
CASSLTNTEAFF
TGTGCCAGCAGTTTGACGAACACTGAAGCTTTCTTT
>.|.|TRBV29-1|TRBJ1-5
CSVEGKSNQPQHF
TGCAGCGTTGAGGGGAAATCGAATCAGCCCCAGCATTTT
>.|.|TRBV10-3|TRBJ2-3
CAISLTASSTDTQYF
TGTGCCATCAGTTTAACAGCTTCTAGCACAGATACGCAGTATTTT
>.|.|TRBV5-1|TRBJ2-1
CASSTRTGSREQFF
TGCGCCAGCAGCACACGGACTGGGTCTCGTGAGCAGTTCTTC
>.|TRBD1|TRBV25-1|TRBJ1-1
CASSALGTGVNTEAFF
TGTGCCAGCAGTGCCCTCGGGACAGGAGTAAACACTGAAGCTTTCTTT